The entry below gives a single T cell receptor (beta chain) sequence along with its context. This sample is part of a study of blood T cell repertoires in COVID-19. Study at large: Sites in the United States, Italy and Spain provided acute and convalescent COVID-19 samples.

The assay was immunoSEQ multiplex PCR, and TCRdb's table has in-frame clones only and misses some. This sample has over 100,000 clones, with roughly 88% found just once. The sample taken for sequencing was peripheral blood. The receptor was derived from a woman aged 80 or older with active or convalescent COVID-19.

The CDR3 DNA reads TGTGCCAGCAATGGGGGGGGCATGAACACTGAAGCTTTCTTT. This sequence encodes CASNGGGMNTEAFF. The chain couples TRBV6-5 to TRBJ1-1, with a tentative D call TRBD1 (6 bases). This CDR3 spans 14 amino acids. The V gene lost 7 bases and the J gene lost 0 bases, with 12 bases spanning the gap. The germline gives CDR1 MNHEY, CDR2 SVGAGI.